The present T cell receptor beta chain was sequenced within a study of blood T cell repertoires in COVID-19. In assigning cohorts, the study relied on participant-reported clinical history. Symptom resolution, clearance, or two negative PCRs marked donors in Cohort 3 as recovered. Assay used: immunoSEQ multiplex PCR; TCRdb lists only in-frame clones, some missing. The repertoire holds some 320,000 clones, with around nine tenths as singletons. This CDR3 spans 12 amino acids. J lost 10 bases, V lost 6 bases, and 8 bases had no gene match. The germline V gene has CDR1 MDHEN and CDR2 SYDVKM. This clonotype was sampled from a man in his sixties who had recovered from COVID-19. Specimen: PBMCs or T cells enriched from blood (not recorded which). The chain couples TRBV28 to TRBJ1-1; 7 bases map to TRBD1. The CDR3 region has the DNA TGTGCCAGCAGGGCAGGGGGGAGTTCAGCTTTCTTT. Amino acids: CASRAGGSSAFF. The full variable domain, its missing parts supplied by reference TRBV28 and TRBJ1-1, is DVKVTQSSRYLVKRTGEKVFLECVQDMDHENMFWYRQDPGLGLRLIYFSYDVKMKEKGDIPEGYSVSREKKERFSLILESASTNQTSMYLCASRAGGSSAFFGQGTRLTVV.